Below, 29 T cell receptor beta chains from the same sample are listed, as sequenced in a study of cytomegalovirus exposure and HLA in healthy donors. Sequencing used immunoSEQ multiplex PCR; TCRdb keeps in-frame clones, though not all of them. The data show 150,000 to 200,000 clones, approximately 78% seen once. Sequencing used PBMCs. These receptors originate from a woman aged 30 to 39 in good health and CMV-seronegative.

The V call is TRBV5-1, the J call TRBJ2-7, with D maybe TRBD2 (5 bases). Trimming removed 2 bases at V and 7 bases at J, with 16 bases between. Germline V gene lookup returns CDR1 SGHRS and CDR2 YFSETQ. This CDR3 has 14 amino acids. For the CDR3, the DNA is TGCGCCAGCAGCTTCGGGCAGCGGTCGGGGGAGCAGTACTTC. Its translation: CASSFGQRSGEQYF.

The CDR3: CASRGQAHSGNTIYF. In nucleotides, the CDR3 is TGTGCCAGCAGAGGACAGGCGCACTCTGGAAACACCATATATTTT. J is TRBJ1-3 and V is TRBV6-5; 7 bases map to TRBD1. CDR1 MNHEY and CDR2 SVGAGI come from the germline V gene. The CDR3 spans 15 residues. The V segment lost 6 bases and the J segment 0 bases; nucleotides outside the gene matches: 5.

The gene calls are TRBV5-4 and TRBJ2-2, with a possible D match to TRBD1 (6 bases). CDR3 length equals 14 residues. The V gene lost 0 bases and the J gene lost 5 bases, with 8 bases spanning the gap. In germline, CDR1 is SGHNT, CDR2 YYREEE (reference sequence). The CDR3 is CASSLDRVTGELFF. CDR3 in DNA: TGTGCCAGCAGCTTGGACAGGGTGACCGGGGAGCTGTTTTTT.

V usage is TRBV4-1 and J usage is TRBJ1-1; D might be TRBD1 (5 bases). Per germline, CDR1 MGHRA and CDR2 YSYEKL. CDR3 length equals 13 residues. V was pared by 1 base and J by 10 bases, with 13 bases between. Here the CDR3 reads CASSQAHGGGAFF. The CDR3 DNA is TGCGCCAGCAGCCAAGCCCACGGGGGGGGAGCTTTCTTT.

The CDR3 sequence: CATSREGQGRNYGYTF. The CDR3 DNA reads as TGTGCCACCAGCAGAGAAGGACAGGGGCGAAACTATGGCTACACCTTC. The J gene is TRBJ1-2, the V gene TRBV15; 9 bases are a match to TRBD1. V lost 0 bases to trimming and J lost 2 bases; unmatched junction nucleotides: 4. This CDR3 has 16 amino acids. CDR1 is LNHNV and CDR2 is YYDKDF in the germline V gene (reference sequence).

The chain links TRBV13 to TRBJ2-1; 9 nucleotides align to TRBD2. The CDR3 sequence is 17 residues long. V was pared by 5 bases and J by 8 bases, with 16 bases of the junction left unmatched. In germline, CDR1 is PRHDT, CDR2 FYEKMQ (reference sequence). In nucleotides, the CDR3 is TGTGCCAGCAGCGTTCCGCTCGGTAGCGGGAGTGTCCATGAGCAGTTCTTC. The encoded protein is CASSVPLGSGSVHEQFF.

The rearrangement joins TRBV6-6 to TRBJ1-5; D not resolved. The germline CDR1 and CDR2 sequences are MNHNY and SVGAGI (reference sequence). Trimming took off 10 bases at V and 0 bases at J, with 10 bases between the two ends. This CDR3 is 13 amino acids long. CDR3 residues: CAIQRDSNQPQHF. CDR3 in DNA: TGTGCCATTCAACGGGATAGCAATCAGCCCCAGCATTTT.

CDR3 sequence (DNA): TGTGCCAGCAGCCCCCGGGACAGCAACACCGGGGAGCTGTTTTTT. Translated, it gives CASSPRDSNTGELFF. The chain employs TRBV4-2 and TRBJ2-2; 7 nucleotides agree with TRBD1. CDR1 is LGHNA, CDR2 YNFKEQ, per germline. V shed 4 bases and J 2 bases; nucleotides not matched to a gene: 4. This CDR3 comprises 15 residues.

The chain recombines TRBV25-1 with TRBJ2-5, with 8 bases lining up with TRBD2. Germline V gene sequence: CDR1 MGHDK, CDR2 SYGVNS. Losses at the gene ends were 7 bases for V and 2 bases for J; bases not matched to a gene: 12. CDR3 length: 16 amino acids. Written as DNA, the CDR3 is TGTGCCAGCACACGCCGGGGGGGTATTGGTCAAGAGACCCAGTACTTC. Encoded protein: CASTRRGGIGQETQYF.

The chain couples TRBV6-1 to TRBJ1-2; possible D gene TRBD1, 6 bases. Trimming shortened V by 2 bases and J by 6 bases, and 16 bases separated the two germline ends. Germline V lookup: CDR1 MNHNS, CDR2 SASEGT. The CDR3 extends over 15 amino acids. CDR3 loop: CASSESSQGYDGYTF. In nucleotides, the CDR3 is TGTGCCAGCAGTGAATCGTCCCAGGGGTACGATGGCTACACCTTC.

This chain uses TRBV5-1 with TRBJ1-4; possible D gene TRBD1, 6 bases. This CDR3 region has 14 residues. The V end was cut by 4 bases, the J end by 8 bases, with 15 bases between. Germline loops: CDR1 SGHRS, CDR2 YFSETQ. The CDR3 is CASSATKGHEKLFF. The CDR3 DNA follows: TGCGCCAGCAGCGCAACTAAGGGACACGAAAAACTGTTTTTT.

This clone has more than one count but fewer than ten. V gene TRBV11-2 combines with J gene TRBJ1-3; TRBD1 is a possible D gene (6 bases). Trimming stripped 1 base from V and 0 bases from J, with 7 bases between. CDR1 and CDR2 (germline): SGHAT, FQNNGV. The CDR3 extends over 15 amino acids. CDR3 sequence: CASSLVQGSGNTIYF. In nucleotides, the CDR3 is TGTGCCAGCAGCTTAGTACAGGGCTCTGGAAACACCATATATTTT.

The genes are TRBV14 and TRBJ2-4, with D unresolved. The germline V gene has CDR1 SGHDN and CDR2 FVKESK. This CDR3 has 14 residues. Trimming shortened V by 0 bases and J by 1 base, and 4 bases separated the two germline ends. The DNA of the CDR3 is TGTGCCAGCAGCCAAGACCTGGCCAAAAACATTCAGTACTTC. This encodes CASSQDLAKNIQYF.

CDR3 sequence (DNA): TGTGCCAGCAGCGTAGCTGGATCTCTCAAGCGGCTGTACAATGAGCAGTTCTTC. Encoded protein: CASSVAGSLKRLYNEQFF. The J gene is TRBJ2-1, the V gene TRBV9; possibly TRBD2 for D (5 bases). Trimming left V 0 bases short and J 4 bases short, with 20 bases between. The germline gives CDR1 SGDLS, CDR2 YYNGEE. This CDR3 is built from 18 residues.

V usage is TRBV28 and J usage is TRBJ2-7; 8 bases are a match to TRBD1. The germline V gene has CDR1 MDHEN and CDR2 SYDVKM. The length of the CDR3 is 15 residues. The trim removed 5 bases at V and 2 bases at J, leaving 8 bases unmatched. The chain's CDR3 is CASSPRDRLAYEQYF. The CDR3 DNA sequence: TGTGCCAGCAGTCCTCGGGACAGGCTAGCCTACGAGCAGTACTTC.

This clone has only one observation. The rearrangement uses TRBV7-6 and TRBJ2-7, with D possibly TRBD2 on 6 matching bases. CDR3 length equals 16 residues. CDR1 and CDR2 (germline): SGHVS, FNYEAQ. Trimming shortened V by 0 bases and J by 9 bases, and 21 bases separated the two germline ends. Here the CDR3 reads CASSLAPRGRKGGQYF. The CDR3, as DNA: TGTGCCAGCAGCTTAGCGCCCCGGGGGAGGAAGGGAGGGCAGTACTTC. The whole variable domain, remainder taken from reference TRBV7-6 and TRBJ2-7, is GAGVSQSPRYKVTKRGQDVALRCDPISGHVSLYWYRQALGQGPEFLTYFNYEAQQDKSGLPNDRFSAERPEGSISTLTIQRTEQRDSAMYRCASSLAPRGRKGGQYFGPGTRLTVT.

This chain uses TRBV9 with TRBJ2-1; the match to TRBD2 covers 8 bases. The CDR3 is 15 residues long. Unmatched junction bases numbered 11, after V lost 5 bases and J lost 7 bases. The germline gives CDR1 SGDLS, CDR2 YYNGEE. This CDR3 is CASSDSGAPSNEQFF. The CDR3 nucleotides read TGTGCCAGCAGTGATAGCGGGGCCCCCTCTAATGAGCAGTTCTTC.

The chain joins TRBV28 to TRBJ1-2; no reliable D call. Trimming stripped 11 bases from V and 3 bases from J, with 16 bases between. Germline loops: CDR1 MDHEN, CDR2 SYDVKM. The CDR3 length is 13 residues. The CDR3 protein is CAAAPMPYYGYTF. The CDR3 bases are TGTGCCGCCGCGCCGATGCCCTACTATGGCTACACCTTC.

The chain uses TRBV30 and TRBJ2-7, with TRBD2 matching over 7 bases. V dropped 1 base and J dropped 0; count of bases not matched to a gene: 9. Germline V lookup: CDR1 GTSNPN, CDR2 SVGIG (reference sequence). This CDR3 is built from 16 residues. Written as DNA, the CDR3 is TGTGCCTGGAGTGGCCCACTAGCGAGTAGCTCCTACGAGCAGTACTTC. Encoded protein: CAWSGPLASSSYEQYF.

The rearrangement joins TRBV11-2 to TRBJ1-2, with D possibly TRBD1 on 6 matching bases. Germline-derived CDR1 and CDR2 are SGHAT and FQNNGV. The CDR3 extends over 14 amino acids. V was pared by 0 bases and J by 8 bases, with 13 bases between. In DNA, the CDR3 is TGTGCCAGCAGCTTAGATGGACAGTCTGGGGGCTACACCTTC. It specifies CASSLDGQSGGYTF.

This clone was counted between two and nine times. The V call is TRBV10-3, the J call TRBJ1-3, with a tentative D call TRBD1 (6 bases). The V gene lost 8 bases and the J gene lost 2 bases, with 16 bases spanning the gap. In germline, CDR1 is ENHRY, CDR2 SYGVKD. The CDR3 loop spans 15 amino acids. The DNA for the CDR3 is TGTGCCATCCCCGGGGGGCGAGCGACTGGAAACACCATATATTTT. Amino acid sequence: CAIPGGRATGNTIYF.

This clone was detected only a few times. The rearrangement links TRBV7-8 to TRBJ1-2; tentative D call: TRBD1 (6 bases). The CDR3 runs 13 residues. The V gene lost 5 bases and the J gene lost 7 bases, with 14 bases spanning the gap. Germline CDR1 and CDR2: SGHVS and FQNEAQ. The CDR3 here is CASSPAQGPGYTF. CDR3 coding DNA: TGTGCCAGCAGCCCTGCACAGGGACCTGGCTACACCTTC.

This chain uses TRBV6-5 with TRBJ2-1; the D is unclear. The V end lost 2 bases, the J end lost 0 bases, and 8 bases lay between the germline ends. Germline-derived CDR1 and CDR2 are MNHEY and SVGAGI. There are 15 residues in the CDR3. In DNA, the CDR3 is TGTGCCAGCAGTTACGACTGGAGCTCCTACAATGAGCAGTTCTTC. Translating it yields CASSYDWSSYNEQFF.

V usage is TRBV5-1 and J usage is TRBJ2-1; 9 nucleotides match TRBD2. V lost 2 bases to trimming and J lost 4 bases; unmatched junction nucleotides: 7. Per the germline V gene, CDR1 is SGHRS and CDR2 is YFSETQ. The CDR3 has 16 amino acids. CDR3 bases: TGCGCCAGCAGCTTCCCGGGACTAGCAGGGTACAATGAGCAGTTCTTC. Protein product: CASSFPGLAGYNEQFF.

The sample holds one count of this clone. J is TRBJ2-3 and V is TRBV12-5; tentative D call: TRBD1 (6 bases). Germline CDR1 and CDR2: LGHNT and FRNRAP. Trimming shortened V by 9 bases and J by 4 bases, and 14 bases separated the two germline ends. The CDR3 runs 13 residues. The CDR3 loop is CASRPGVADTQYF. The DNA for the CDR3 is TGTGCTAGCCGCCCAGGGGTGGCAGATACGCAGTATTTT.

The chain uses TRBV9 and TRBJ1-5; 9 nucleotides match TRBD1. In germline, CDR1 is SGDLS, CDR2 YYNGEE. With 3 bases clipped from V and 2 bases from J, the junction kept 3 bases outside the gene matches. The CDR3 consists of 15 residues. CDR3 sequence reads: CASSATGGGNQPQHF. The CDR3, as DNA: TGTGCCAGCAGCGCTACAGGGGGCGGCAATCAGCCCCAGCATTTT.

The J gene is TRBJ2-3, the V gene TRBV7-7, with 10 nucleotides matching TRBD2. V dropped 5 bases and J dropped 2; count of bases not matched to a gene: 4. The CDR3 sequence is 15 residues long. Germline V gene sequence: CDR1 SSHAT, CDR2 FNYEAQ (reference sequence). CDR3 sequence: CASSGSGRPTDTQYF. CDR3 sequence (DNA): TGTGCCAGCAGCGGTAGCGGGAGGCCCACAGATACGCAGTATTTT.

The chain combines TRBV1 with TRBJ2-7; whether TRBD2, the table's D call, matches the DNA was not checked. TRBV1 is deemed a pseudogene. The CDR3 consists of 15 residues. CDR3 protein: CTSSRLAGGKYEQYF. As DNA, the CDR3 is TGCACCAGCAGTAGACTAGCGGGGGGGAAATACGAGCAGTACTTC.

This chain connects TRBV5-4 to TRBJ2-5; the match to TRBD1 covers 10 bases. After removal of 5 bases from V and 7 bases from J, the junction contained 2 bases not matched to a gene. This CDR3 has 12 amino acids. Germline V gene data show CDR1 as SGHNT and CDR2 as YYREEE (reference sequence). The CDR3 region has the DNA TGTGCCAGCAGTAGGACAGGGGGGACCCAGTACTTC. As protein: CASSRTGGTQYF.